Below, 25 T cell receptor beta chains from the same sample are listed, as sequenced in a study of T cell changes during pregnancy in multiple sclerosis. Clones were sequenced by immunoSEQ multiplex PCR, and TCRdb holds only the in-frame ones, with some missing. The sample consists of fewer than 55,000 clones, 90% of them appearing once. The starting material was peripheral blood, obtained after pregnancy. All receptors derive from a female donor in good health, enrolled as a control in a pregnancy study.

The rearrangement joins TRBV4-2 to TRBJ1-2, with 7 bases lining up with TRBD1. This CDR3 has 11 amino acids. Germline-derived CDR1 and CDR2 are LGHNA and YNFKEQ. J was trimmed by 7 bases and V by 6 bases; bases with no gene match: 2. The CDR3 spells CASRYRGGYTF. CDR3 bases: TGTGCCAGCAGGTACAGGGGTGGCTACACCTTC.

The chain carries TRBV6-4 and TRBJ2-1; 10 nucleotides agree with TRBD2. Germline V gene data show CDR1 as MRHNA and CDR2 as SNTAGT. The CDR3 totals 15 residues. Germline trimming cut 6 bases from V and 7 bases from J; bases unmatched to any gene: 9. The CDR3 sequence: CASSPVAGGQNEQFF. For the CDR3, the DNA is TGTGCCAGCAGCCCCGTAGCGGGAGGTCAGAATGAGCAGTTCTTC.

The chain uses TRBV7-9 and TRBJ2-7, with TRBD1 matching 7 bases. CDR1 and CDR2 from the germline V gene are SEHNR and FQNEAQ (reference sequence). The ends lost 5 bases at V and 2 bases at J; junction bases unmatched: 9. This CDR3 region has 15 residues. The CDR3, as DNA: TGTGCCAGCAGCCCTACAGGGGTCTCCCCCTACGAGCAGTACTTC. Protein product: CASSPTGVSPYEQYF. The full variable domain, rest sourced from reference TRBV7-9 and TRBJ2-7, is DTGVSQNPRHKITKRGQNVTFRCDPISEHNRLYWYRQTLGQGPEFLTYFQNEAQLEKSRLLSDRFSAERPKGSFSTLEIQRTEQGDSAMYLCASSPTGVSPYEQYFGPGTRLTVT.

The CDR3 DNA sequence: TGTGCCAGCAGCCCAGGTAGTGGGTCACCCCTCCACTTT. Translation gives CASSPGSGSPLHF. The chain carries TRBV7-9 and TRBJ1-6; D call uncertain. Between the trimmed V and J ends, which lost 5 bases and 10 bases, there was a span of 12 bases. The CDR3 extends over 13 amino acids. From germline, CDR1 is SEHNR and CDR2 FQNEAQ (reference sequence).

The chain links TRBV30 to TRBJ2-7, with TRBD2 identical over 7 bases. The CDR3 covers 13 residues. Trimming took 0 bases from V and 6 from J; bases not matched to a gene: 5. Germline CDR1 and CDR2: GTSNPN and SVGIG (reference sequence). The CDR3 loop reads CAWSVRGSSEQYF. The CDR3 coding sequence is TGTGCCTGGAGTGTACGCGGGAGCTCCGAGCAGTACTTC. Full variable domain (rest looked up from reference TRBV30 and TRBJ2-7): SQTIHQWPATLVQPVGSPLSLECTVEGTSNPNLYWYRQAAGRGLQLLFYSVGIGQISSEVPQNLSASRPQDRQFILSSKKLLLSDSGFYLCAWSVRGSSEQYFGPGTRLTVT.

This chain connects TRBV9 to TRBJ2-5, with 10 nucleotides matching TRBD2. This CDR3 is 17 amino acids long. The germline CDR1 and CDR2 sequences are SGDLS and YYNGEE. With 2 bases clipped from V and 0 bases from J, the junction kept 7 bases outside the gene matches. This CDR3 reads CASSVASGRWYQETQYF. The CDR3 DNA is TGTGCCAGCAGCGTGGCTAGCGGGAGATGGTACCAAGAGACCCAGTACTTC.

V is TRBV19 and J is TRBJ1-6, with 8 bases matching TRBD1. CDR1 and CDR2 (germline): LNHDA, SQIVND (reference sequence). The CDR3 contains 19 residues. With V trimmed by 3 bases and J by 1 base, 11 bases remained unmatched. CDR3 amino acids: CASSIPQGQGGSYNSPLHF. CDR3 DNA: TGTGCCAGTAGTATTCCTCAAGGACAGGGTGGATCCTATAATTCACCCCTCCACTTT.

This clone has only one observation. The V and J genes are TRBV30 and TRBJ2-7, with 13 bases aligning to TRBD2. There are 14 residues in the CDR3. The germline CDR1 and CDR2 sequences are GTSNPN and SVGIG (reference sequence). Losses at the gene ends were 3 bases for V and 4 bases for J; bases not matched to a gene: 3. This chain's CDR3 is CAWSGLAGDYEQYF. CDR3 DNA sequence: TGTGCCTGGAGCGGACTAGCGGGAGATTACGAGCAGTACTTC. Together with reference TRBV30 and TRBJ2-7, the CDR3 gives the full variable domain: SQTIHQWPATLVQPVGSPLSLECTVEGTSNPNLYWYRQAAGRGLQLLFYSVGIGQISSEVPQNLSASRPQDRQFILSSKKLLLSDSGFYLCAWSGLAGDYEQYFGPGTRLTVT.

V usage is TRBV5-5 and J usage is TRBJ2-7; D is perhaps TRBD2 (5 bases). Germline CDR1 reads SGHKS; CDR2 reads YYEKEE (reference sequence). The CDR3 length is 12 residues. Between the trimmed V and J ends, which lost 4 bases and 4 bases, there was a span of 9 bases. This CDR3 is CASSREPYEQYF. In DNA, the CDR3 is TGTGCCAGCAGCCGGGAACCATACGAGCAGTACTTC.

The chain recombines TRBV28 with TRBJ1-2, with D maybe TRBD1 (5 bases). This CDR3 has 13 amino acids. Germline V gene lookup returns CDR1 MDHEN and CDR2 SYDVKM. Trimming left V 5 bases short and J 3 bases short, with 10 bases between. As DNA, the CDR3 is TGTGCCAGCAGTCCAGGACAAGACTATGGCTACACCTTC. It codes for CASSPGQDYGYTF.

V gene TRBV6-5 combines with J gene TRBJ2-3, with D possibly being TRBD2 (6 bases). Trimming left V 6 bases short and J 0 bases short, with 10 bases between. There are 14 residues in the CDR3. Germline CDR1 is MNHEY and CDR2 is SVGAGI. Written as DNA, the CDR3 is TGTGCCAGCAGGCACGCGGGAAGCACAGATACGCAGTATTTT. This gives the protein CASRHAGSTDTQYF.

The V gene is TRBV5-1, the J gene TRBJ2-1; D perhaps matches TRBD1 (6 bases). There are 13 residues in the CDR3. Germline CDR1 reads SGHRS; CDR2 reads YFSETQ. The ends were cut back, 5 bases at V and 0 bases at J, with 6 bases in the middle. The CDR3 reads CASRDSSYNEQFF. The DNA for the CDR3 is TGCGCCAGCAGGGACAGCTCCTACAATGAGCAGTTCTTC.

The V and J genes are TRBV28 and TRBJ1-2; TRBD1 aligns across 9 bases. The CDR3 is 18 residues long. V was pared by 4 bases and J by 4 bases, with 16 bases of the junction left unmatched. Germline V lookup: CDR1 MDHEN, CDR2 SYDVKM. The CDR3, as DNA: TGTGCCAGCAGTTCTCGCCCCCACGGACAGGGGATTGGCTATGGCTACACCTTC. Its protein is CASSSRPHGQGIGYGYTF.

The chain carries TRBV21-1 and TRBJ1-5; the D segment call TRBD1 is taken from the table without a DNA check. TRBV21-1 is an annotated pseudogene. The CDR3 totals 14 residues. CDR3 in amino acids: CASSKVAHNQPQHF. The CDR3, as DNA: TGTGCCAGCAGCAAAGTGGCTCACAATCAGCCCCAGCATTTT.

The rearrangement links TRBV19 to TRBJ2-7, with D maybe TRBD1 (6 bases). From germline, CDR1 is LNHDA and CDR2 SQIVND (reference sequence). This CDR3 spans 12 amino acids. The V gene lost 8 bases and the J gene lost 5 bases, with 13 bases spanning the gap. The CDR3, as DNA: TGTGCCAGTGGGCCAGGGGCCAACGAGCAGTACTTC. Amino acid sequence: CASGPGANEQYF.

The table lists this clone with a count of one. The chain is built from TRBV25-1 and TRBJ1-6, with D possibly TRBD1 on 5 matching bases. The V end was cut by 7 bases, the J end by 4 bases, with 14 bases between. The germline V gene has CDR1 MGHDK and CDR2 SYGVNS. This CDR3 is 15 amino acids long. The CDR3 DNA follows: TGTGCCAGCAATCCAGGCGGACATTATAATTCACCCCTCCACTTT. Encoded protein: CASNPGGHYNSPLHF.

V is TRBV19 and J is TRBJ1-5, with D uncertain. The germline V gene encodes CDR1 LNHDA and CDR2 SQIVND (reference sequence). The CDR3 is 15 amino acids. The V end lost 3 bases, the J end lost 0 bases, and 9 bases lay between the germline ends. DNA of the CDR3: TGTGCCAGTAGTATCCGGCAGGATAGCAATCAGCCCCAGCATTTT. It yields the protein CASSIRQDSNQPQHF.

V is TRBV9 and J is TRBJ1-5; possibly TRBD1 for D (6 bases). CDR1 is SGDLS and CDR2 is YYNGEE in the germline V gene. V was clipped by 3 bases and J by 7 bases, with 17 bases between them. CDR3 length: 15 residues. The CDR3 loop is CASSAHDRNGQPQHF. CDR3 nucleotide sequence: TGTGCCAGCAGCGCCCATGACAGGAATGGACAGCCCCAGCATTTT.

The rearrangement links TRBV4-2 to TRBJ2-1; TRBD2 matches at 10 bases. Trimming at V came to 2 bases and at J to 5 bases, leaving 3 bases not matched to a gene. CDR1 LGHNA and CDR2 YNFKEQ come from the germline V gene. The length of the CDR3 is 15 residues. DNA of the CDR3: TGTGCCAGCAGCCAATGGACTAGCGGCGACAATGAGCAGTTCTTC. Protein sequence: CASSQWTSGDNEQFF.

The rearrangement uses TRBV5-6 and TRBJ2-3; 7 nucleotides match TRBD2. With 4 bases clipped from V and 4 bases from J, the junction kept 9 bases outside the gene matches. Germline V gives CDR1 SGHDT, CDR2 YYEEEE. The CDR3 runs to 15 residues. The CDR3 sequence: CASSDVKRGSDTQYF. The CDR3 nucleotides read TGTGCCAGCAGCGATGTCAAGCGGGGTTCAGATACGCAGTATTTT. The full variable domain, its missing parts supplied by reference TRBV5-6 and TRBJ2-3, is DAGVTQSPTHLIKTRGQQVTLRCSPKSGHDTVSWYQQALGQGPQFIFQYYEEEERQRGNFPDRFSGHQFPNYSSELNVNALLLGDSALYLCASSDVKRGSDTQYFGPGTRLTVL.

The V call is TRBV19, the J call TRBJ1-6; 7 bases line up with TRBD1. V lost 3 bases and J lost 7; bases outside the gene matches: 6. The CDR3 runs to 15 residues. Germline-derived CDR1 and CDR2 are LNHDA and SQIVND (reference sequence). Here the CDR3 reads CASSITGTENSPLHF. The CDR3, as DNA: TGTGCCAGTAGTATCACCGGGACAGAGAATTCACCCCTCCACTTT.

The chain uses TRBV28 and TRBJ1-6; D call uncertain. The CDR3 sequence is 13 residues long. The germline CDR1 and CDR2 sequences are MDHEN and SYDVKM. V gave up 8 bases and J gave up 6 bases, with 11 bases separating them. The CDR3 sequence: CASRQAPNSPLHF. In DNA form, the CDR3 reads TGTGCCAGCCGGCAGGCCCCTAATTCACCCCTCCACTTT. The variable domain in full, completed from reference TRBV28 and TRBJ1-6, reads DVKVTQSSRYLVKRTGEKVFLECVQDMDHENMFWYRQDPGLGLRLIYFSYDVKMKEKGDIPEGYSVSREKKERFSLILESASTNQTSMYLCASRQAPNSPLHFGNGTRLTVT.

This chain links TRBV15 with TRBJ1-1; weak D call: TRBD1 (6 bases). The CDR3 sequence is 15 residues long. Germline assignment: CDR1 LNHNV and CDR2 YYDKDF (reference sequence). Trimming pared 0 bases from V and 0 bases from J, leaving 8 bases between. CDR3 in amino acids: CATSRDRGVNTEAFF. The CDR3 coding sequence is TGTGCCACCAGCAGAGACAGGGGAGTGAACACTGAAGCTTTCTTT.

The gene calls are TRBV7-9 and TRBJ1-1, with no clear D. The V gene lost 7 bases and the J gene lost 1 base, with 13 bases spanning the gap. Germline V gene sequence: CDR1 SEHNR, CDR2 FQNEAQ (reference sequence). The CDR3 covers 14 residues. Here the CDR3 DNA reads TGTGCCAGCAACCTCGGGAGTAGGAACACTGAAGCTTTCTTT. Amino acids: CASNLGSRNTEAFF. Full variable domain (remainder filled in from reference TRBV7-9 and TRBJ1-1): DTGVSQNPRHKITKRGQNVTFRCDPISEHNRLYWYRQTLGQGPEFLTYFQNEAQLEKSRLLSDRFSAERPKGSFSTLEIQRTEQGDSAMYLCASNLGSRNTEAFFGQGTRLTVV.

The V gene is TRBV2, the J gene TRBJ2-3, with 7 bases aligning to TRBD2. The CDR3 sequence is 15 residues long. The junction had 11 bases not matched to a gene; V was cut back by 6 bases and J by 5 bases. Per germline, CDR1 SNHLY and CDR2 FYNNEI. The CDR3 loop reads CASRPTAGRLDTQYF. As DNA, the CDR3 is TGTGCCAGCAGACCCACTGCCGGGAGGCTAGATACGCAGTATTTT.